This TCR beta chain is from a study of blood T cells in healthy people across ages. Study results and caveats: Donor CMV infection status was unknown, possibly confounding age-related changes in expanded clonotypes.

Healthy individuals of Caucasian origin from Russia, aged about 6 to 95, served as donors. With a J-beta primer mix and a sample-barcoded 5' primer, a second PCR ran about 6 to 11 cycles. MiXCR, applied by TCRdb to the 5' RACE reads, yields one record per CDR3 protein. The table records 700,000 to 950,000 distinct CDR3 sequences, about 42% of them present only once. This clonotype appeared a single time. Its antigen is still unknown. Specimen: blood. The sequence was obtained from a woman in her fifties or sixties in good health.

The CDR3 loop reads CASRQTDSYGYTF. The CDR3 DNA reads as TGTGCCAGCAGGCAAACAGACAGCTATGGCTACACCTTC. The chain employs TRBV2 and TRBJ1-2; D might be TRBD1 (5 bases). Germline V gives CDR1 SNHLY, CDR2 FYNNEI. The CDR3 is 13 residues long. The V end lost 6 bases, the J end lost 4 bases, and 12 bases lay between the germline ends.